The rows below give T cell receptor beta chains drawn from one sample of a study of memory CD4+ T cells and cytomegalovirus serostatus. Method: immunoSEQ multiplex PCR; TCRdb's copy keeps in-frame clones and lacks some. Of under 85,000 clones in the sample, around 82% were seen once. Sequencing input: memory CD4+ T cells from blood. Every receptor here comes from an adult in good health and CMV-seropositive. Both conserved end residues are part of each CDR3. A clone size is listed for some rows: how often the clone was seen (once, few, many), or a class if it is expanded.

size: -
V: TRBV5-1
J: TRBJ2-2
CDR3: CASSLTPSNTGELFF

size: few
V: TRBV20-1
J: TRBJ2-3
CDR3: CSAGRTDTQYF

size: -
V: TRBV4-1
J: TRBJ2-4
CDR3: CASSPYGLAGEKAKNIQYF

size: -
V: TRBV30
J: TRBJ1-4
CDR3: CAGTGGGDEKLFF

size: -
V: TRBV6-1
J: TRBJ2-1
CDR3: CASSESGNFQEQFF

size: few
V: TRBV18
J: TRBJ1-3
CDR3: CASSQELPGQAGNTIYF

size: -
V: TRBV5-1
J: TRBJ2-7
CDR3: CASSLGWGPSYEQYF

size: -
V: TRBV30
J: TRBJ1-2
CDR3: CASQGPYGYTF

size: -
V: TRBV4-3
J: TRBJ1-2
CDR3: CASSHTLGQGLREGYTF

size: few
V: TRBV9
J: TRBJ2-1
CDR3: CASSGTGSYNEQFF

size: few
V: TRBV30
J: TRBJ1-6
CDR3: CAWTTGYNSPLHF

size: -
V: TRBV11-3
J: TRBJ1-1
CDR3: CASSLEVLGVNTEAFF

size: -
V: TRBV7-6
J: TRBJ1-5
CDR3: CASSLAGSQHF

size: -
V: TRBV7-2
J: TRBJ2-5
CDR3: CASSNRGQGTQYF

size: -
V: TRBV9
J: TRBJ2-1
CDR3: CASSGGPGLAAQNEQFF

size: -
V: TRBV2
J: TRBJ1-6
CDR3: CATQGTVNSPLHF

size: -
V: TRBV6-1
J: TRBJ2-5
CDR3: CASSEVFQETQYF

size: -
V: TRBV2
J: TRBJ1-2
CDR3: CASSEAGTGAHTF

size: -
V: TRBV18
J: TRBJ2-6
CDR3: CASASSPLSGTGGTGANVLTF

size: -
V: TRBV30
J: TRBJ2-1
CDR3: CAWSRANEQFF

size: -
V: TRBV5-1
J: TRBJ1-2
CDR3: CASSLAAGGLYGYTF

size: once
V: TRBV5-1
J: TRBJ1-3
CDR3: CASSLRAGAGNTIYF

size: -
V: TRBV4-3
J: TRBJ2-2
CDR3: CASSQGGRRGTGELFF

size: -
V: TRBV5-1
J: TRBJ2-7
CDR3: CASSSERHEQYF

size: -
V: TRBV9
J: TRBJ1-5
CDR3: CASSVVGVGQGGLGNQPQHF

size: -
V: TRBV7-2
J: TRBJ1-1
CDR3: CASSLRREKPEAFF

size: few
V: TRBV25-1
J: TRBJ2-5
CDR3: CASSEFVAGGRGETQYF

size: few
V: TRBV10-2
J: TRBJ1-3
CDR3: CASSEWDSGNTIYF

size: -
V: TRBV6-1
J: TRBJ2-3
CDR3: CASRSSGLRTDTQYF

size: -
V: TRBV5-8
J: TRBJ2-5
CDR3: CASSLETQYF

size: -
V: TRBV14
J: TRBJ2-6
CDR3: CASTQVDSGANVLTF

size: -
V: TRBV28
J: TRBJ2-2
CDR3: CATPGYANTGELFF

size: -
V: TRBV18
J: TRBJ2-6
CDR3: CASSPLSGSGANVLTF

size: -
V: TRBV18
J: TRBJ2-7
CDR3: CASSPSQDFYEQYF

size: -
V: TRBV2
J: TRBJ1-1
CDR3: CASTRGGSNTEAFF

size: -
V: TRBV7-6
J: TRBJ2-7
CDR3: CASSSRQGGAYEQYF

size: few
V: TRBV5-6
J: TRBJ2-3
CDR3: CASSLGTGGWYF

size: -
V: TRBV7-9
J: TRBJ2-3
CDR3: CASSLPIGRAGGNTQYF

size: -
V: TRBV30
J: TRBJ1-2
CDR3: CAWNLVGPYGYTF

size: -
V: TRBV5-1
J: TRBJ2-3
CDR3: CASSDGSTDTQYF

size: -
V: TRBV11-3
J: TRBJ1-1
CDR3: CASSPYAPGMNTEAFF